This T cell receptor beta chain was identified in a study of T-cell memory formation after mild COVID-19. MiXCR, run by TCRdb on the 5' RACE reads, gives a single entry per CDR3 protein. The sample has roughly 300,000 distinct CDR3 sequences, roughly 13% seen once. Germline-derived CDR1 and CDR2 are LNHDA and SQIVND (reference sequence). Trimming pared 6 bases from V and 2 bases from J, leaving 9 bases between. This CDR3 is built from 13 residues. The source is a man aged 18-30 years who had mild COVID-19 (a few samples of this study predate the infection). Cell type and time point are not known. V usage is TRBV19 and J usage is TRBJ2-3, with a possible D match to TRBD2 (5 bases). Material: PBMCs or a T cell subset sorted from them (not recorded which). The CDR3 bases are TGTGCCAGTAGACGGGGAATCACAGATACGCAGTATTTT. Its translation is CASRRGITDTQYF.